This is a list of T cell receptor beta chains from one sample in a study of T cells after yellow fever vaccination. Using its own MiXCR run on the 5' RACE reads, TCRdb lists one record per CDR3 protein. The data hold 500,000 to 550,000 distinct CDR3 sequences, with roughly a fifth observed a single time. The sample consisted of PBMCs, taken 20 to 25 days after the first yellow fever vaccination. The receptors come from a man between 18 and 35 years old who received the YFV17D yellow fever vaccine. CDR3s leave out the opening cysteine and the closing phenylalanine or tryptophan. Each record gives: V gene, J gene, CDR3 length, CDR3 protein.

TRBV10-3,TRBJ1-5,11,AIKGGGNQPQH
TRBV7-3,TRBJ1-3,13,ASSLTGNSGNTIY
TRBV4-1,TRBJ1-1,11,ASSQVPPTEAF
TRBV7-9,TRBJ1-1,12,ASSLSVLNTEAF
TRBV25-1,TRBJ2-7,9,ASSEYVEQY
TRBV20-1,TRBJ1-5,10,SACGGNQPQH
TRBV27,TRBJ2-5,15,ASSFFSGQGRVGAQY
TRBV6-4,TRBJ1-6,11,ASSDKINSPLH
TRBV25-1,TRBJ2-7,10,ASSEGPYEQY
TRBV10-3,TRBJ2-3,12,AIRKGQRTDTQY
TRBV20-1,TRBJ2-5,12,SAPGRGTRETQY
TRBV20-1,TRBJ1-6,13,SALRTGDNNSPLH
TRBV6-2/TRBV6-3,TRBJ2-1,11,ASRGEGPNEQF
TRBV12-3/TRBV12-4,TRBJ2-7,12,ASSLDRVSYEQY
TRBV5-1,TRBJ2-3,13,ASSFGQIGTDTQY
TRBV2,TRBJ2-2,12,ASSSTIFGGELF
TRBV25-1,TRBJ2-7,11,ASGLTGTYEQY
TRBV11-2,TRBJ2-5,11,ASSPAAGETQY
TRBV6-2/TRBV6-3,TRBJ1-1,9,ASGKGAEAF